This TCR beta chain came from a study of glioma-infiltrating T cells listed by TCRdb under 2016. A note on the overall study: Glioma tissue, non-neoplastic brain tissue and matched peripheral blood mononuclear cells were used as sources from which TCR alpha- and beta-chain repertoires were sequenced. Three low-grade glioma patients, roughly eight primary glioblastoma patients, and three non-glioma patients who contributed non-neoplastic brain tissue made up the paired cohort. To gauge divergence between tissue and blood T-cell populations, every tissue-infiltrating repertoire was compared against the peripheral blood repertoire from the same patient. Summary of the overall study and its limitations: In non-neoplastic patients, VJ-independent divergence between tissue and blood fell below expectation, whereas in all gliomas, and especially in low-grade gliomas, the divergence rose above expectation. Group comparisons were based on small numbers of patients: three non-neoplastic, three low-grade glioma and roughly 8 glioblastoma patients. Very few CDR3 sequences were found to be shared between tissue and blood, and this scarcity was attributed to high CDR3 diversity and limited sampling.

This clonotype was seen a few times. Its cognate antigen has yet to be identified. Base qualities are not recorded, but no much larger clone differs from it by a single base. TCR alpha and beta CDR3 regions were amplified with the iRepertoire nested amplicon-rescue multiplex PCR (arm-PCR) platform from RNA. For one-step reverse transcription and amplification, roughly 90-400 ng of tissue mRNA or PBMC total RNA was used as input. After bead purification, a secondary multiplex PCR added Illumina adapters, and libraries were gel-purified between 200 and 400 bp. Libraries carried internal 6-nucleotide barcodes used for demultiplexing. Sequencing of the libraries was done on an Illumina MiSeq using 2x220 or 2x250 nucleotide paired-end reads. In the authors' own workflow: FLASH 1.2.11 was used to merge paired reads, and BWA-MEM then aligned the reads to the GRCh37 human genome before TRA and TRB reads were extracted. V and J assignment used an IMGT-derived reference of cassette sequences and CDR3 motifs that included pseudogenes. Reads were translated in three frames, and productive CDR3s were defined by a C…FGXG motif without stop codons. Unique combinations of V-J cassette pair and CDR3 amino acid sequence were defined as clonotypes. Reads were filtered by Hamming distance, thresholded by each sample's sequence error rate in mapped regions. TCRdb applied fastp at Q25 and MiXCR to the public reads, then kept only in-frame beta chains. Each entry is one CDR3 protein sequence, shown with its most common DNA and genes. TCRdb's processing, not the authors' own work, is the source of the V and J calls. In this sample the table shows more than 95,000 distinct CDR3 sequences, less than 30% of which occur a single time. Approximately 43% of the sample is held by the ten biggest clonotypes.

In the germline V gene (reference sequence), CDR1 corresponds to LGHDT and CDR2 to YNNKEL. Taken from cysteine to phenylalanine, the CDR3 has 17 residues. The sequence is cut down to CDR3 DNA, 51 bases in frame from base 1. Trimming leaves V shorter by 1 base and J shorter by 5 bases, with the junction holding 10 bases beyond the gene matches. The source is a human donor with low-grade glioma or glioblastoma, undergoing nonglioma brain surgery, or in good health (not recorded which). Rearrangement joined TRBV3-1 to TRBJ1-2; 10 bases in between match TRBD1. Sequencing was done on a sample of glioma tissue, nonneoplastic brain tissue, or PBMCs (not recorded which). The CDR3 protein sequence reads: CASSQVAGTGARYGYTF. The DNA sequence is as follows: TGTGCCAGCAGCCAAGTCGCCGGGACAGGGGCCAGGTATGGCTACACCTTC.